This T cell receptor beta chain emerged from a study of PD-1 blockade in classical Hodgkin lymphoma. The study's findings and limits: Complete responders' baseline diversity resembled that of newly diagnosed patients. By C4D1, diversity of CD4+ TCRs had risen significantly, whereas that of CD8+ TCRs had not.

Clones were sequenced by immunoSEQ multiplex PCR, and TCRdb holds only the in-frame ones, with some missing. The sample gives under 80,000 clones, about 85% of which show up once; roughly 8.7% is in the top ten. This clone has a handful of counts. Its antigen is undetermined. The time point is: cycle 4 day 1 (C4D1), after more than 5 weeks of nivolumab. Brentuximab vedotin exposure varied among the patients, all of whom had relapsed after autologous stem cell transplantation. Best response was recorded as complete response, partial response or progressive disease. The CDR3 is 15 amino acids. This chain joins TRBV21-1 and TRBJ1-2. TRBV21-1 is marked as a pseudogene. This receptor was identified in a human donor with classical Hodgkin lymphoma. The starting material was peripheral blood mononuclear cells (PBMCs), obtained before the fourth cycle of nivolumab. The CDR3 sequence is CASREGKALVYGYTF. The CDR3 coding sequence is TGTGCCAGCAGGGAAGGGAAAGCTCTTGTTTATGGCTACACCTTC.